These 20 T cell receptor beta chains came from one sample sequenced in a study of control samples from healthy donors and cancer patients. The assay was immunoSEQ multiplex PCR, and TCRdb's table has in-frame clones only and misses some. The data contain some 100,000 clones, approximately 81% of them singletons. Sequenced sample: blood. The receptors were sampled from a woman aged 25-40 years in good health.

CDR3: CATKNSGGSTDTQYF. In DNA form, the CDR3 reads TGTGCCACCAAAAATAGCGGGGGGAGCACAGATACGCAGTATTTT. J is TRBJ2-3 and V is TRBV24-1; 10 nucleotides line up with TRBD2. This CDR3 is built from 15 residues. Germline V lookup: CDR1 KGHDR, CDR2 SFDVKD. V gave up 8 bases and J gave up 0 bases; unmatched junction bases: 4.

This chain uses TRBV7-9 with TRBJ2-7; D may be TRBD1 or TRBD2 (6 bases each). V was pared by 0 bases and J by 6 bases, with 15 bases between. Germline CDR1 SEHNR, CDR2 FQNEAQ (reference sequence). This CDR3 is 15 amino acids long. This chain's CDR3 is CASSLARDTEFEQYF. As DNA, the CDR3 is TGTGCCAGCAGCTTAGCGCGGGACACGGAATTCGAGCAGTACTTC.

The rearrangement uses TRBV18 and TRBJ2-7, with TRBD1 as a possible D gene (5 bases). Trimming left V 3 bases short and J 3 bases short, with 9 bases between. This CDR3 is 13 amino acids long. Germline CDR1 and CDR2: KGHSH and LQKENI. This CDR3 is CASSPVQGYEQYF. CDR3 sequence (DNA): TGTGCCAGCTCACCGGTTCAGGGCTACGAGCAGTACTTC.

The chain recombines TRBV19 with TRBJ1-1; D may be TRBD1 (6 bases). The CDR3 runs 13 residues. Germline V gene data show CDR1 as LNHDA and CDR2 as SQIVND (reference sequence). The V and J ends lost 3 bases and 5 bases respectively, with 10 bases between them. In nucleotides, the CDR3 is TGTGCCAGTAGTATGGGTCAGGGGACTGAAGCTTTCTTT. Translated: CASSMGQGTEAFF.

This clone was detected a few times. This rearrangement joins TRBV5-1 to TRBJ2-7, with 11 bases aligning to TRBD1. V gave up 4 bases and J gave up 2 bases; unmatched junction bases: 2. In germline, CDR1 is SGHRS, CDR2 YFSETQ. This CDR3 spans 14 amino acids. The CDR3 bases are TGCGCCAGCAGCCGGGGACAGGGGGCCTACGAGCAGTACTTC. Translated: CASSRGQGAYEQYF. The complete variable domain, with remaining parts taken from reference TRBV5-1 and TRBJ2-7, reads KAGVTQTPRYLIKTRGQQVTLSCSPISGHRSVSWYQQTPGQGLQFLFEYFSETQRNKGNFPGRFSGRQFSNSRSEMNVSTLELGDSALYLCASSRGQGAYEQYFGPGTRLTVT.

V and J are TRBV2 and TRBJ1-4, with TRBD1 matching 7 bases. CDR3 length: 13 amino acids. With 8 bases clipped from V and 5 bases from J, the junction kept 5 bases outside the gene matches. CDR1 and CDR2 (germline): SNHLY, FYNNEI. The CDR3: CASRDRPNEKLFF. The CDR3 bases are TGTGCCAGCCGGGACAGACCAAATGAAAAACTGTTTTTT.

Only one count was recorded for this clone. The gene calls are TRBV2 and TRBJ1-2; D is unclear. Per the germline V gene, CDR1 is SNHLY and CDR2 is FYNNEI. V lost 6 bases to trimming and J lost 3 bases, with 11 bases between them. This CDR3 has 13 residues. The CDR3: CASRLSEYYGYTF. CDR3 DNA: TGTGCCAGCAGGCTATCCGAGTACTATGGCTACACCTTC. The whole variable domain, remainder taken from reference TRBV2 and TRBJ1-2, is EPEVTQTPSHQVTQMGQEVILRCVPISNHLYFYWYRQILGQKVEFLVSFYNNEISEKSEIFDDQFSVERPDGSNFTLKIRSTKLEDSAMYFCASRLSEYYGYTFGSGTRLTVV.

This clone has just one count. The rearrangement links TRBV6-2 or TRBV6-3 to TRBJ1-5; a possible D gene is TRBD1 (5 bases). The germline V gene encodes CDR1 MNHEY and CDR2 SVGEGT. With 0 bases removed from V and 3 bases from J, the gap between germline ends came to 12 bases. The CDR3 spans 16 residues. Here the CDR3 reads CASSYSNAGYNQPQHF. Here the CDR3 DNA reads TGTGCCAGCAGTTACTCGAACGCAGGGTACAATCAGCCCCAGCATTTT.

This sequence joins TRBV7-2 and TRBJ1-6; possibly TRBD1 for D (6 bases). V was shortened by 1 base and J by 9 bases, with 16 bases between the two germline ends. From germline, CDR1 is SGHTA and CDR2 FQGNSA. The CDR3 contains 16 residues. CDR3 in amino acids: CASSLEGKGGGSPLHF. The CDR3 bases are TGTGCCAGCAGCTTAGAGGGAAAGGGAGGGGGTTCACCCCTCCACTTT.

The chain has TRBV5-8 and TRBJ1-1; 9 bases match TRBD1. The germline V gene encodes CDR1 SGHTS and CDR2 YDEGEE. There are 14 residues in the CDR3. V gave up 5 bases and J gave up 6 bases; unmatched junction bases: 8. As DNA, the CDR3 is TGTGCCAGCAGACAGGGGGCGCGAAGGGCTGAAGCTTTCTTT. Translated: CASRQGARRAEAFF.

This chain uses TRBV18 with TRBJ1-6, with TRBD1 matching over 7 bases. Trimming at V came to 6 bases and at J to 8 bases, leaving 7 bases not matched to a gene. Germline lookup yields CDR1 KGHSH and CDR2 LQKENI. The CDR3 consists of 14 residues. The CDR3 sequence: CASSPGTEHSPLHF. The CDR3, as DNA: TGTGCCAGCTCCCCCGGGACAGAGCATTCACCCCTCCACTTT.

This clone was observed a few times. The chain uses TRBV14 and TRBJ2-5; no definite D call. Looked up from germline, CDR1 is SGHDN and CDR2 is FVKESK. The CDR3 runs to 13 residues. V lost 0 bases and J lost 5, with 7 bases in between. Here the CDR3 reads CASSQDLGETQYF. The CDR3 bases are TGTGCCAGCAGCCAAGATCTAGGGGAGACCCAGTACTTC.

This clone was seen more than once but under ten times. The V call is TRBV6-2 or TRBV6-3, the J call TRBJ1-1, with 7 nucleotides matching TRBD1. V dropped 4 bases and J dropped 5; count of bases not matched to a gene: 7. CDR1 MNHEY and CDR2 SVGEGT come from the germline V gene. The CDR3 length is 14 residues. CDR3 residues: CASSFSGGGTEAFF. The DNA for the CDR3 is TGTGCCAGCAGTTTCTCAGGGGGAGGGACTGAAGCTTTCTTT.

The chain employs TRBV19 and TRBJ1-6; the match to TRBD1 covers 7 bases. Per the germline V gene, CDR1 is LNHDA and CDR2 is SQIVND (reference sequence). The CDR3 runs 13 residues. Trimming took 6 bases from V and 8 from J; bases not matched to a gene: 4. Here the CDR3 reads CASSTGVDSPLHF. The DNA for the CDR3 is TGTGCCAGTAGCACAGGGGTGGATTCACCCCTCCACTTT. Supplemented by reference TRBV19 and TRBJ1-6, the full variable domain reads DGGITQSPKYLFRKEGQNVTLSCEQNLNHDAMYWYRQDPGQGLRLIYYSQIVNDFQKGDIAEGYSVSREKKESFPLTVTSAQKNPTAFYLCASSTGVDSPLHFGNGTRLTVT.

This clone was detected only a few times. The chain has TRBV19 and TRBJ1-2; D is unclear. CDR1 is LNHDA, CDR2 SQIVND, per germline (reference sequence). This CDR3 has 13 amino acids. V dropped 6 bases and J dropped 0 bases, with 8 bases sitting between them. This CDR3 reads CASSRSTNYGYTF. The CDR3 nucleotides read TGTGCCAGTAGCAGGAGTACTAACTATGGCTACACCTTC.

This clone turned up a few times. The chain recombines TRBV7-7 with TRBJ1-1, with D uncertain. Germline values: CDR1 SSHAT, CDR2 FNYEAQ (reference sequence). Trimming took off 5 bases at V and 3 bases at J, with 13 bases between the two ends. CDR3 size: 14 residues. The CDR3 protein is CASSPIGTDTEAFF. CDR3 sequence (DNA): TGTGCCAGCAGCCCAATTGGCACCGACACTGAAGCTTTCTTT.

This chain joins TRBV5-1 and TRBJ1-6, with D unresolved. This CDR3 spans 14 amino acids. The germline V gene has CDR1 SGHRS and CDR2 YFSETQ. Trimming pared 1 base from V and 11 bases from J, leaving 13 bases between. In nucleotides, the CDR3 is TGCGCCAGCAGCTTGAAGCAGGTTGAGCCACCCCTCCACTTT. Protein sequence: CASSLKQVEPPLHF.

This clone was observed a few times. V and J are TRBV19 and TRBJ1-6; D not certain. The V end lost 6 bases, the J end lost 10 bases, and 10 bases lay between the germline ends. The germline gives CDR1 LNHDA, CDR2 SQIVND (reference sequence). CDR3 size: 12 residues. The CDR3 DNA sequence: TGTGCCAGTAGCCGGGGTTCCTCACCCCTCCACTTT. Translating gives CASSRGSSPLHF. Full variable domain (missing parts from reference TRBV19 and TRBJ1-6): DGGITQSPKYLFRKEGQNVTLSCEQNLNHDAMYWYRQDPGQGLRLIYYSQIVNDFQKGDIAEGYSVSREKKESFPLTVTSAQKNPTAFYLCASSRGSSPLHFGNGTRLTVT.

This chain joins TRBV6-5 and TRBJ1-4; no firm D call. In germline, CDR1 is MNHEY, CDR2 SVGAGI. Deletions cut 0 bases from V and 8 bases from J, with 7 bases between. This CDR3 spans 13 amino acids. As DNA, the CDR3 is TGTGCCAGCAGTTACTCGATGGGGGAAAAACTGTTTTTT. It specifies CASSYSMGEKLFF.

The chain uses TRBV30 and TRBJ2-5, with D unclear. CDR3 length: 14 residues. The germline gives CDR1 GTSNPN, CDR2 SVGIG (reference sequence). V lost 0 bases to trimming and J lost 2 bases, with 10 bases between them. The CDR3 region has the DNA TGTGCCTGGAGTGTACTTTCTACACAAGAGACCCAGTACTTC. Protein: CAWSVLSTQETQYF.